Listed here are 27 T cell receptor beta chains from one sample, sequenced in a study of T cells in Graves' hyperthyroidism and ophthalmopathy. Amplification yielded TCR beta CDR3 regions, with RNA transcripts as the source. The HTBI primer set served for first-round RT-PCR of the TCR CDR3. Each CDR3 protein gets one entry after TCRdb re-called the multiplex PCR reads with MiXCR. The table records 380,000 or so distinct CDR3 sequences, roughly 14% of them present only once. The specimen sequenced was blood. The receptors stem from a woman under 40 with Graves' hyperthyroidism.

This clonotype showed up many times. This sequence joins TRBV6-1 and TRBJ2-1; TRBD1 or TRBD2 may be the D gene (6 bases each). Trimming took off 7 bases at V and 0 bases at J, with 13 bases between the two ends. The germline V gene encodes CDR1 MNHNS and CDR2 SASEGT. The CDR3 consists of 15 residues. The CDR3 loop reads CASTPGDNSYNEQFF. CDR3 DNA: TGTGCCAGCACCCCGGGGGACAACTCCTACAATGAGCAGTTCTTC.

CDR3 residues: CASSQDSSGRATDTQYF. The CDR3 DNA reads TGTGCCAGCAGCCAAGACTCTAGCGGGAGGGCCACAGATACGCAGTATTTT. The rearrangement joins TRBV4-2 to TRBJ2-3, with TRBD2 matching 12 bases. In germline, CDR1 is LGHNA, CDR2 YNFKEQ. V trimming: 0 bases; J trimming: 2 bases; junction bases outside the gene matches: 3. This CDR3 has 17 amino acids.

The rearrangement links TRBV7-9 to TRBJ2-4; a weak D match, TRBD2 (5 bases). The germline V gene encodes CDR1 SEHNR and CDR2 FQNEAQ (reference sequence). Trimming removed 3 bases at V and 8 bases at J, with 11 bases between. The CDR3 covers 13 residues. The CDR3 DNA follows: TGTGCCAGCAGCTTCCGGGGTTTGGACATTCAGTACTTC. This encodes CASSFRGLDIQYF.

In this sample, this clonotype turned up many times. The genes are TRBV5-6 and TRBJ2-3; TRBD1 matches at 10 bases. V trimming: 3 bases; J trimming: 4 bases; junction bases outside the gene matches: 5. Per the germline V gene, CDR1 is SGHDT and CDR2 is YYEEEE. CDR3 length equals 15 residues. CDR3 sequence: CASSSTGGIADTQYF. CDR3 nucleotides: TGTGCCAGCAGCTCGACAGGGGGCATAGCAGATACGCAGTATTTT.

At least ten counts were recorded for this clonotype. This chain links TRBV27 with TRBJ1-2, with D perhaps TRBD1 (6 bases). Trimming took off 3 bases at V and 5 bases at J, with 10 bases between the two ends. Germline V CDR1 and CDR2: MNHEY, SMNVEV (reference sequence). This CDR3 is built from 13 residues. The CDR3 is CASSFHTGYGYTF. In DNA, the CDR3 is TGTGCCAGCAGTTTTCACACAGGGTATGGCTACACCTTC.

There are many counts of this clonotype. This sequence joins TRBV12-3 or TRBV12-4 and TRBJ1-5, with 8 bases matching TRBD1. Unmatched junction bases numbered 6, after V lost 6 bases and J lost 2 bases. The CDR3 is made up of 15 amino acids. This CDR3 is CASSLTGEGNQPQHF. CDR3 nucleotide sequence: TGTGCCAGCAGCCTGACAGGGGAGGGCAATCAGCCCCAGCATTTT.

This clonotype was found a few times. The chain joins TRBV5-1 to TRBJ2-2; a possible D gene is TRBD1 (6 bases). Germline V gene sequence: CDR1 SGHRS, CDR2 YFSETQ. This CDR3 contains 15 residues. Trimming stripped 5 bases from V and 1 base from J, with 12 bases between. The CDR3 sequence: CASSYGQRNTGELFF. CDR3 in DNA: TGCGCCAGCAGTTATGGACAGAGGAACACCGGGGAGCTGTTTTTT.

Comments on this clonotype: The junction shows a germline mismatch at one end, possibly a read error. The genes are TRBV20-1 and TRBJ2-1; D ambiguous. The germline CDR1 and CDR2 sequences are DFQATT and SNEGSKA (reference sequence). The CDR3 totals 13 residues. As DNA, the CDR3 is TGCAGTGCTAGAGCTCCAAAAAGGGATGATCAGTTCTTC. Translation: CSARAPKRDDQFF.

The J gene is TRBJ2-7, the V gene TRBV28, with TRBD1 matching over 12 bases. The CDR3 totals 15 residues. The germline V gene has CDR1 MDHEN and CDR2 SYDVKM. The J segment lost 9 bases and the V segment lost 5 bases, leaving 11 bases of the junction unmatched. The CDR3 region has the DNA TGTGCCAGCAGTGAACCGGGACAGGGGGCAGTGGGGCAGTACTTC. Protein sequence: CASSEPGQGAVGQYF.

In its sample, this clonotype was seen many times. The genes are TRBV12-3 or TRBV12-4 and TRBJ2-1, with D possibly matching TRBD1 (6 bases). V was trimmed by 6 bases and J by 7 bases, leaving 13 bases between them. There are 13 residues in the CDR3. CDR3 protein: CASRRGSQNEQFF. As DNA, the CDR3 is TGTGCCAGCAGAAGGGGGAGTCAAAATGAGCAGTTCTTC.

This clonotype was observed many times. This sequence joins TRBV29-1 and TRBJ1-1; D is ambiguous. The CDR3 length is 14 residues. The germline V gene has CDR1 SQVTM and CDR2 ANQGSEA. The V end lost 4 bases, the J end lost 1 base, and 13 bases lay between the germline ends. The CDR3 DNA reads TGCAGCGTTGTGAGTTTTTCGGGGAACACTGAAGCTTTCTTT. This codes for CSVVSFSGNTEAFF.

This clonotype has a count of ten or more. This chain links TRBV28 with TRBJ2-3; D is perhaps TRBD1 or TRBD2 (5 bases each). The V gene's germline CDR1 is MDHEN and CDR2 SYDVKM. V dropped 5 bases and J dropped 2 bases, with 14 bases sitting between them. This CDR3 is built from 15 residues. The CDR3 here is CASSPGTTFTDTQYF. The CDR3 nucleotides read TGTGCCAGCAGTCCCGGGACGACATTCACAGATACGCAGTATTTT. The complete variable domain, with remaining parts taken from reference TRBV28 and TRBJ2-3, reads DVKVTQSSRYLVKRTGEKVFLECVQDMDHENMFWYRQDPGLGLRLIYFSYDVKMKEKGDIPEGYSVSREKKERFSLILESASTNQTSMYLCASSPGTTFTDTQYFGPGTRLTVL.

The sample holds many counts of this clonotype. The V gene is TRBV7-9, the J gene TRBJ2-7; no firm D call. This CDR3 is built from 15 residues. Deletions cut 4 bases from V and 0 bases from J, with 13 bases between. CDR1 is SEHNR, CDR2 FQNEAQ, per germline (reference sequence). CDR3 loop: CASSSPGPGSYEQYF. The CDR3 DNA follows: TGTGCCAGCAGCTCCCCCGGGCCGGGCTCCTACGAGCAGTACTTC.

This clonotype was seen ten or more times. This chain joins TRBV28 and TRBJ2-5; TRBD1 agrees at 10 bases. Germline-derived CDR1 and CDR2 are MDHEN and SYDVKM. J gave up 2 bases and V 4 bases, and 10 bases lay outside the gene matches. There are 17 residues in the CDR3. The CDR3 here is CASSSHPRGQGQETQYF. The CDR3 nucleotides are TGTGCCAGCAGTTCCCACCCAAGGGGACAGGGGCAAGAGACCCAGTACTTC.

At least ten counts were recorded for this clonotype. V gene TRBV15 combines with J gene TRBJ2-2; D not certain. Germline V CDR1 and CDR2: LNHNV, YYDKDF (reference sequence). The V gene lost 5 bases and the J gene lost 6 bases, with 13 bases spanning the gap. This CDR3 has 14 amino acids. Here the CDR3 reads CATSPPESAGELFF. DNA for the CDR3: TGTGCCACCAGCCCGCCAGAATCGGCCGGGGAGCTGTTTTTT.

The chain uses TRBV20-1 and TRBJ2-7, with TRBD2 matching over 12 bases. This CDR3 spans 12 amino acids. In germline, CDR1 is DFQATT, CDR2 SNEGSKA (reference sequence). V shed 7 bases and J 3 bases; nucleotides not matched to a gene: 1. CDR3 residues: CSVTSGSYEQYF. CDR3 nucleotide sequence: TGCAGTGTGACTAGCGGGAGCTACGAGCAGTACTTC.

This clonotype was detected ten times or more. This chain links TRBV6-2 or TRBV6-3 with TRBJ1-5; 8 bases align to TRBD1. Trimming at V came to 5 bases and at J to 7 bases, leaving 10 bases not matched to a gene. CDR1 is MNHEY and CDR2 is SVGEGT in the germline V gene. The CDR3 covers 15 residues. The CDR3 loop is CASSNGQGIGQPQHF. The CDR3 DNA follows: TGTGCCAGCAGTAACGGACAGGGTATCGGCCAGCCCCAGCATTTT.

This clonotype was counted many times. The rearrangement uses TRBV7-2 and TRBJ2-5; maybe TRBD1 (6 bases). V was pared by 0 bases and J by 6 bases, with 11 bases between. The CDR3 extends over 14 amino acids. The germline V gene encodes CDR1 SGHTA and CDR2 FQGNSA. The CDR3 spells CASSLAGAQQTQYF. The CDR3 DNA follows: TGTGCCAGCAGCTTAGCGGGGGCTCAACAGACCCAGTACTTC.

The gene calls are TRBV27 and TRBJ2-2; 11 bases match TRBD2. CDR3 length: 15 amino acids. Germline V gene data show CDR1 as MNHEY and CDR2 as SMNVEV (reference sequence). Losses at the gene ends were 5 bases for V and 5 bases for J; bases not matched to a gene: 4. CDR3 loop: CASSLLAGDTGELFF. The CDR3 DNA reads TGTGCCAGCAGTCTACTAGCGGGAGATACCGGGGAGCTGTTTTTT.

This clonotype was observed at least ten times. This chain joins TRBV28 and TRBJ2-7; either TRBD1 or TRBD2 may supply D (6 bases each). Germline V gene lookup returns CDR1 MDHEN and CDR2 SYDVKM. Trimming left V 4 bases short and J 0 bases short, with 16 bases between. The CDR3 has 16 residues. In DNA form, the CDR3 reads TGTGCCAGCAGTTCCCGTCGGGGGCCCTACTCCTACGAGCAGTACTTC. Translated, it gives CASSSRRGPYSYEQYF.

The table lists this clonotype with a few counts. J is TRBJ2-2 and V is TRBV24-1; 7 positions match TRBD1. After removal of 9 bases from V and 0 bases from J, the junction contained 0 bases not matched to a gene. Germline-derived CDR1 and CDR2 are KGHDR and SFDVKD. The CDR3 consists of 13 residues. CDR3 DNA: TGTGCCACCGGGACAGCGAACACCGGGGAGCTGTTTTTT. Translated: CATGTANTGELFF.

The chain uses TRBV4-2 and TRBJ2-1; D perhaps matches TRBD2 (6 bases). The CDR3 length is 12 residues. Trimming stripped 11 bases from V and 4 bases from J, with 12 bases between. Germline V lookup: CDR1 LGHNA, CDR2 YNFKEQ. CDR3 nucleotide sequence: TGTGCCGGGTTAGCGGCTTACAATGAGCAGTTCTTC. Protein: CAGLAAYNEQFF.

The V and J genes are TRBV18 and TRBJ1-6; 7 bases map to TRBD1. This CDR3 comprises 16 residues. V shed 8 bases, J shed 8 bases, and the junction held 15 bases outside the gene matches. CDR1 KGHSH and CDR2 LQKENI come from the germline V gene. CDR3 sequence reads: CASGYFRQGDDSPLHF. Here the CDR3 DNA reads TGTGCCAGCGGTTACTTTAGGCAGGGGGACGATTCACCCCTCCACTTT.

This clonotype appeared a few times. V gene TRBV19 combines with J gene TRBJ2-7; D remains ambiguous. The CDR3 runs 16 residues. Deletions cut 2 bases from V and 9 bases from J, with 23 bases between. The germline V gene has CDR1 LNHDA and CDR2 SQIVND (reference sequence). The CDR3 loop is CASSISTQGASVVQYF. CDR3 nucleotide sequence: TGTGCCAGTAGTATATCCACGCAAGGCGCCTCCGTAGTGCAGTACTTC.

V is TRBV7-2 and J is TRBJ2-3; D uncertain. The CDR3 totals 15 residues. V lost 4 bases to trimming and J lost 4 bases, with 15 bases between them. The germline V gene encodes CDR1 SGHTA and CDR2 FQGNSA. The CDR3 DNA reads as TGTGCCAGCAGCTCATGGGTAGTAGGGCCAGATACGCAGTATTTT. Its translation: CASSSWVVGPDTQYF.

J is TRBJ2-1 and V is TRBV20-1; D ambiguous. Germline V gene sequence: CDR1 DFQATT, CDR2 SNEGSKA (reference sequence). The V gene lost 1 base and the J gene lost 3 bases, with 7 bases spanning the gap. This CDR3 is built from 13 residues. Written as DNA, the CDR3 is TGCAGTGCTAGAGGGGGTGTCTACAATGAGCAGTTCTTC. This encodes CSARGGVYNEQFF.

This clonotype was detected ten times or more. The V call is TRBV5-1, the J call TRBJ1-5, with D uncertain. CDR3 size: 14 residues. V was shortened by 2 bases and J by 7 bases, with 13 bases between the two germline ends. Looked up from germline, CDR1 is SGHRS and CDR2 is YFSETQ. For the CDR3, the DNA is TGCGCCAGCAGCTTAGTCGGGGAGGGACAGCCCCAGCATTTT. This sequence encodes CASSLVGEGQPQHF.